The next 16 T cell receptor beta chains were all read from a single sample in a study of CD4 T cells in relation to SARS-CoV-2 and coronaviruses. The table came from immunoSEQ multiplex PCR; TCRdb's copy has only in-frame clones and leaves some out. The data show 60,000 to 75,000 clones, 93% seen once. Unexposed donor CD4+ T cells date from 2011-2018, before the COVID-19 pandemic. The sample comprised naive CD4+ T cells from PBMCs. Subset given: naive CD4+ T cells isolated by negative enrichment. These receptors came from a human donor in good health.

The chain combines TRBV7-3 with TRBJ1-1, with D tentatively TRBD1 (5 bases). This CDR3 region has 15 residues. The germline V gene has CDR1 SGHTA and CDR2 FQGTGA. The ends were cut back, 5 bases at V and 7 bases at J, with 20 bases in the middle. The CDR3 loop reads CASSTDTGRDGEAFF. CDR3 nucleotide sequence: TGTGCCAGCAGCACGGACACGGGAAGGGACGGTGAAGCTTTCTTT.

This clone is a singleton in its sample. CDR3 amino acids: CASRREGYTGELFF. DNA for the CDR3: TGTGCCAGCAGGCGGGAAGGGTACACCGGGGAGCTGTTTTTT. The chain carries TRBV25-1 and TRBJ2-2; D is possibly TRBD2 (6 bases). Trimming removed 6 bases from V and 3 bases from J, with 11 bases in between. The germline CDR1 and CDR2 sequences are MGHDK and SYGVNS. The CDR3 spans 14 residues.

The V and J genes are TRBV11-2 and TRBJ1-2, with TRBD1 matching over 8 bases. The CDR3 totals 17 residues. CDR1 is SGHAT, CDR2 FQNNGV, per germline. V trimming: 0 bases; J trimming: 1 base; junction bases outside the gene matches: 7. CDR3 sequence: CASSLDLDRAGNYGYTF. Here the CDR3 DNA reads TGTGCCAGCAGCTTAGATCTGGACAGGGCCGGTAACTATGGCTACACCTTC.

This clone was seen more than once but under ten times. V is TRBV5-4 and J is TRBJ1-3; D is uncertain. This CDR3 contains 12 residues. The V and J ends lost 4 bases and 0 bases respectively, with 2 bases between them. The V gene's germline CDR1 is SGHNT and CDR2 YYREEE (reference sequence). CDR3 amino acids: CASSTSGNTIYF. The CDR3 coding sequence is TGTGCCAGCAGCACCTCTGGAAACACCATATATTTT.

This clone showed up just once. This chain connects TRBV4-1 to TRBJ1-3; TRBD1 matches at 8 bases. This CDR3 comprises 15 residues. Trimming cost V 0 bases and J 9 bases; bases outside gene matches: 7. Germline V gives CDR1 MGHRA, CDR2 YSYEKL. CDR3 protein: CASSQETGGRTTIYF. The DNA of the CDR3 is TGCGCCAGCAGCCAAGAAACAGGGGGAAGAACCACCATATATTTT.

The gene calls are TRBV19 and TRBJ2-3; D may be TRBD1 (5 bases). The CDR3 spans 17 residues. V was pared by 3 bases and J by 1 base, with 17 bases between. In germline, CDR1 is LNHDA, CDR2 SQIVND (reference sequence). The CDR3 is CASSIPSGRARTDTQYF. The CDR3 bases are TGTGCCAGTAGTATCCCCTCGGGCAGGGCGCGCACAGATACGCAGTATTTT.

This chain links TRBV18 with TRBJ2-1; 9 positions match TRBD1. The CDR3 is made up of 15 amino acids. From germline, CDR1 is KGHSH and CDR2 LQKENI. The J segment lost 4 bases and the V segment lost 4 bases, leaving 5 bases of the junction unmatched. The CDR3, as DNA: TGTGCCAGCTCACGCGCCGGGACAGGGTACAATGAGCAGTTCTTC. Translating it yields CASSRAGTGYNEQFF.

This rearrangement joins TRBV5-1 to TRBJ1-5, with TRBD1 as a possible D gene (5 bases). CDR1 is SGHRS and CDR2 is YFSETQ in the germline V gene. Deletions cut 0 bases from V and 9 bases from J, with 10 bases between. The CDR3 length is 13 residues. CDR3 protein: CASSLDGDRPQHF. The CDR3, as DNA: TGCGCCAGCAGCTTGGACGGGGACCGGCCCCAGCATTTT.

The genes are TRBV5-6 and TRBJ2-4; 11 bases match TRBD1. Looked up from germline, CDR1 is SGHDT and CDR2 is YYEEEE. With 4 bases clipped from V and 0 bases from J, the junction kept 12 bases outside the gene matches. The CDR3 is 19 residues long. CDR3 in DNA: TGTGCCAGCAGCACCCCGGGACAGGGGGGGACCCTAGCCAAAAACATTCAGTACTTC. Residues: CASSTPGQGGTLAKNIQYF. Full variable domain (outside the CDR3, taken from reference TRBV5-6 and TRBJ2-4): DAGVTQSPTHLIKTRGQQVTLRCSPKSGHDTVSWYQQALGQGPQFIFQYYEEEERQRGNFPDRFSGHQFPNYSSELNVNALLLGDSALYLCASSTPGQGGTLAKNIQYFGAGTRLSVL.

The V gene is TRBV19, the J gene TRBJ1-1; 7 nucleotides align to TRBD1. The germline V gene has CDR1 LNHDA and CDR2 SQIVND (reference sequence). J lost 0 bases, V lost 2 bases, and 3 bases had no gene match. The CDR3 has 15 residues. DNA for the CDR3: TGTGCCAGTAGTATACCGGGACAGATGAACACTGAAGCTTTCTTT. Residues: CASSIPGQMNTEAFF.

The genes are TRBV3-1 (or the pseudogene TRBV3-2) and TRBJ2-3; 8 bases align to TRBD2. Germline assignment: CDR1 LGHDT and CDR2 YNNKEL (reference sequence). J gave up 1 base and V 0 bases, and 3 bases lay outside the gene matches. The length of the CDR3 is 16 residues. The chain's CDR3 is CASSQEPAGGTDTQYF. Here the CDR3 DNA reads TGTGCCAGCAGCCAAGAACCAGCGGGGGGCACAGATACGCAGTATTTT.

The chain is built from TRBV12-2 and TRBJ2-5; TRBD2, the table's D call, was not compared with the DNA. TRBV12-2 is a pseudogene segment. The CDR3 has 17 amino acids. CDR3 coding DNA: TGTGCAAGTCGCTCGGAAACTAGCGGGAGGGCCGGAGAGACCCAGTACTTC. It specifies CASRSETSGRAGETQYF.

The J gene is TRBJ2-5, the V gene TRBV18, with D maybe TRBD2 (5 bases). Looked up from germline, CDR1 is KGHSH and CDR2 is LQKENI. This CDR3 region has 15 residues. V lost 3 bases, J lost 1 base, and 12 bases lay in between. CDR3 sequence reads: CASSPGRGGQETQYF. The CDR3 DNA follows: TGTGCCAGCTCACCGGGTAGAGGAGGCCAAGAGACCCAGTACTTC. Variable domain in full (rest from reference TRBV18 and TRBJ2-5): NAGVMQNPRHLVRRRGQEARLRCSPMKGHSHVYWYRQLPEEGLKFMVYLQKENIIDESGMPKERFSAEFPKEGPSILRIQQVVRGDSAAYFCASSPGRGGQETQYFGPGTRLLVL.

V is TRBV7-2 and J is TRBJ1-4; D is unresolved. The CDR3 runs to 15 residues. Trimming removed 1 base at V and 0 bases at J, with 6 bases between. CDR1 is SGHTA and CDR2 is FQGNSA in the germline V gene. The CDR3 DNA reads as TGTGCCAGCAGCTTAGTCGTCTCAACTAATGAAAAACTGTTTTTT. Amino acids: CASSLVVSTNEKLFF.

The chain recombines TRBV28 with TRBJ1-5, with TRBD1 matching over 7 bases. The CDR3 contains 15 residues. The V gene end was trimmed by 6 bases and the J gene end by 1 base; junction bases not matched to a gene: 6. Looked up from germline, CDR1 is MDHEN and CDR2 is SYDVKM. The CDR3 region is CASRPDRASNQPQHF. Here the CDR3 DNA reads TGTGCCAGCAGACCTGACAGGGCGAGCAATCAGCCCCAGCATTTT.

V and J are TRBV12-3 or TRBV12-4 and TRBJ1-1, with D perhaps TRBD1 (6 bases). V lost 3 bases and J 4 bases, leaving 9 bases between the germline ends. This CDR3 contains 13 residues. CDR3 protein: CASSFPGATEAFF. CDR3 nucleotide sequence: TGTGCCAGCAGTTTTCCGGGGGCCACTGAAGCTTTCTTT.